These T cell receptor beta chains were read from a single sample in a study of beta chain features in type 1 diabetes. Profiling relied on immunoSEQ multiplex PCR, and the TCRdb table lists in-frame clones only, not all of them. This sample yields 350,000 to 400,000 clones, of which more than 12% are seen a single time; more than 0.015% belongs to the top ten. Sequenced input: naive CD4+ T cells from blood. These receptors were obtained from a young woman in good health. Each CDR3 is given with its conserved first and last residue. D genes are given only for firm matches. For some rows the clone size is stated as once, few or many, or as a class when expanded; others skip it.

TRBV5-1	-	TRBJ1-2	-	CASSLGGRTVYGYTF	TGCGCCAGCAGCTTGGGGGGACGGACAGTCTATGGCTACACCTTC
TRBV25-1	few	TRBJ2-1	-	CASSASRQGRVNEQFF	TGTGCCAGCAGTGCCTCACGACAGGGGAGGGTCAATGAGCAGTTCTTC
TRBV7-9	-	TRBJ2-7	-	CASSTHGQSSYEQYF	TGTGCCAGCAGCACCCACGGACAGAGCTCCTACGAGCAGTACTTC
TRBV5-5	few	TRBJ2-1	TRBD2	CASKGGRVDNEQFF	TGTGCCAGCAAAGGCGGGAGGGTAGACAATGAGCAGTTCTTC
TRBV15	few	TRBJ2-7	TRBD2	CATSSPGLAGAYEQYF	TGTGCCACCAGCAGTCCCGGACTAGCGGGAGCCTACGAGCAGTACTTC
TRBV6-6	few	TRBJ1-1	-	CASSYSSKRAEAFF	TGTGCCAGCAGTTACTCAAGCAAGCGGGCTGAAGCTTTCTTT
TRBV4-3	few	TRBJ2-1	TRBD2	CASSHMGLAGVLPNEQFF	TGCGCCAGCAGCCACATGGGACTAGCGGGGGTCCTCCCCAATGAGCAGTTCTTC
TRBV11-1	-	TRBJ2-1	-	CASSLVGQYEQFF	TGTGCCAGCAGCTTAGTGGGGCAATATGAGCAGTTCTTC
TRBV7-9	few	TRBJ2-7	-	CASSSQGTEQYF	TGTGCCAGCAGCTCCCAGGGGACCGAGCAGTACTTC
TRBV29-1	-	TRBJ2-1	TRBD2	CSVEDLRLAGNNEQFF	TGCAGCGTTGAAGATCTTAGGCTAGCGGGGAACAATGAGCAGTTCTTC
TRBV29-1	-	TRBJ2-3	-	CSVEKSGDPTDTQYF	TGCAGCGTTGAAAAAAGCGGAGACCCCACAGATACGCAGTATTTT
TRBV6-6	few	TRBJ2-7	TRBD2	CASSYSFLGLVSEQYF	TGTGCCAGCAGTTACTCATTTTTGGGACTAGTTTCCGAGCAGTACTTC
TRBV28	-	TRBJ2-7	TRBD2	CASSLKAGGSYEQYF	TGTGCCAGCAGTTTAAAAGCGGGGGGCTCCTACGAGCAGTACTTC
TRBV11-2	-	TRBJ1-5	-	CASSSGLSDQPQHF	TGTGCCAGCAGCTCTGGACTGAGCGATCAGCCCCAGCATTTT
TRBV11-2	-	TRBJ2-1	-	CASSAGYNEQFF	TGTGCCAGCAGCGCCGGGTACAATGAGCAGTTCTTC
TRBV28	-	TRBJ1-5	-	CASSSPPGQPQHF	TGTGCCAGCAGTTCCCCTCCGGGGCAGCCCCAGCATTTT
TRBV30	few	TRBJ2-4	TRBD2	CAWSGAGETQYF	TGTGCCTGGAGTGGAGCGGGAGAGACTCAGTACTTC
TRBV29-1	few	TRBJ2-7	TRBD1	CSVPTGGHFGYEQYF	TGCAGCGTGCCGACAGGGGGCCATTTTGGGTACGAGCAGTACTTC
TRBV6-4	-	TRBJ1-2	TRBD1	CASSVTGGGYTF	TGTGCCAGCAGTGTTACAGGGGGTGGCTACACCTTC
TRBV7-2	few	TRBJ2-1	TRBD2	CASSLDLAGASTYNEQFF	TGTGCCAGCAGCTTAGACCTAGCGGGAGCTAGCACCTACAATGAGCAGTTCTTC
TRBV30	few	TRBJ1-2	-	CAWSVTGYGYTF	TGTGCCTGGAGTGTAACAGGGTATGGCTACACCTTC
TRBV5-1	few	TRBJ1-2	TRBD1	CASSSGTGMGYTF	TGCGCCAGCAGCTCCGGGACAGGGATGGGCTACACCTTC
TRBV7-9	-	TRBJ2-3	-	CASSLERDGSTDTQYF	TGTGCCAGCAGCTTAGAGAGGGATGGGAGCACAGATACGCAGTATTTT
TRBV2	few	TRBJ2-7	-	CASRQEAVNSGEQYF	TGTGCCAGCAGGCAGGAAGCGGTAAACTCCGGCGAGCAGTACTTC
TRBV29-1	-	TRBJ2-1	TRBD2	CSGSRGTRGNEQFF	TGCAGCGGATCGAGGGGGACTAGGGGCAATGAGCAGTTCTTC
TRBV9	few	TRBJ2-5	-	CASSPGTLVETQYF	TGTGCCAGCAGCCCCGGGACATTGGTGGAGACCCAGTACTTC
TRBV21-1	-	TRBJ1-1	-	CASSPKQGLNTEAFF	TGTGCCAGCAGCCCTAAACAGGGGTTGAACACTGAAGCTTTCTTT
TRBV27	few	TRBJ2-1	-	CASSRRLLYNEQFF	TGTGCCAGCAGTCGCAGGCTCCTCTACAATGAGCAGTTCTTC
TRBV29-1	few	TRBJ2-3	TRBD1	CSSSGTGRTDTQYF	TGCAGCTCAAGCGGGACAGGGCGCACAGATACGCAGTATTTT
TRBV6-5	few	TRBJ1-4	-	CASSYSRGANEKLFF	TGTGCCAGCAGTTACTCGAGAGGTGCCAATGAAAAACTGTTTTTT
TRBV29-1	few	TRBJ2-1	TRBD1	CSVLTGTSEEQFF	TGCAGCGTTCTGACAGGGACCTCCGAGGAGCAGTTCTTC
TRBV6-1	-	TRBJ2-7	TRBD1	CASSAAGTGVLFGVF	TGTGCCAGCAGTGCAGCCGGGACAGGGGTTTTGTTTGGAGTATTC
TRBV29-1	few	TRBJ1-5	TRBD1	CSVGQGGNQPQHF	TGCAGCGTTGGACAGGGAGGCAATCAGCCCCAGCATTTT
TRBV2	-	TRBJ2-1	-	CASRPQIGSYNEQFF	TGTGCCAGCAGACCCCAAATCGGGTCCTACAATGAGCAGTTCTTC
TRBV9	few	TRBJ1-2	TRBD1	CASSGQGAGNYGYTF	TGTGCCAGCAGCGGCCAGGGGGCTGGCAACTATGGCTACACCTTC
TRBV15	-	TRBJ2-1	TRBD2	CATSRDRGSTSGYNEQFF	TGTGCCACCAGCAGAGATCGAGGTTCGACTAGCGGGTACAATGAGCAGTTCTTC
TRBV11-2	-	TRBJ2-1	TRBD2	CASSQPSGRALNEQFF	TGTGCCAGCAGCCAACCTAGCGGGAGGGCCCTAAATGAGCAGTTCTTC
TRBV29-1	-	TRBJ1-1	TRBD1	CSVGQGANTEAFF	TGCAGCGTCGGACAGGGGGCGAATACTGAAGCTTTCTTT
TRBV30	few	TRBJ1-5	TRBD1	CAWSKGAGQPQHF	TGTGCCTGGAGTAAGGGGGCCGGTCAGCCCCAGCATTTT
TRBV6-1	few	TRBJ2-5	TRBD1	CASNLQGANEAQYF	TGTGCCAGCAACCTTCAGGGGGCTAATGAGGCCCAGTACTTC
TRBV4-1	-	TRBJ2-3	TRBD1	CASSSGQDSTDTQYF	TGCGCCAGCAGCAGCGGACAGGACAGCACAGATACGCAGTATTTT
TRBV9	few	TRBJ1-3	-	CASSVDGAGNTIYF	TGTGCCAGCAGCGTAGACGGGGCTGGAAACACCATATATTTT
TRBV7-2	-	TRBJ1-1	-	CASSLVQNTEAFF	TGTGCCAGCAGCTTAGTACAGAACACTGAAGCTTTCTTT
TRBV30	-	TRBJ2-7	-	CAWSSSTYEQYF	TGTGCCTGGAGTTCGAGTACCTACGAGCAGTACTTC
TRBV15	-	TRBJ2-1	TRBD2	CATSTPSGREAEQFF	TGTGCCACCAGCACCCCTAGCGGGAGGGAGGCTGAGCAGTTCTTC
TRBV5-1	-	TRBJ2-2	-	CASSLEGNPIPGELFF	TGCGCCAGCAGCTTGGAGGGGAATCCGATCCCCGGGGAGCTGTTTTTT
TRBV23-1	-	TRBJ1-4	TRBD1	CASSQPRRGQGHNEKLFF	TGCGCCAGCAGTCAACCCCGCAGAGGACAGGGGCATAATGAAAAACTGTTTTTT
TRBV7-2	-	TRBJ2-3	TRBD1	CASSLGGTASTDTQYF	TGTGCCAGCAGCTTAGGGGGGACAGCTAGCACAGATACGCAGTATTTT
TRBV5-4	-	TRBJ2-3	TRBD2	CASSSGGLAGAADTQYF	TGTGCCAGCAGCTCGGGAGGACTAGCGGGAGCGGCAGATACGCAGTATTTT
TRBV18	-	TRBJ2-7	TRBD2	CASSAGASGSSYEQYF	TGTGCCAGCTCAGCAGGGGCTAGCGGGTCCTCCTACGAGCAGTACTTC
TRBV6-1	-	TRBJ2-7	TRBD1	CASSRTGDEQYF	TGTGCCAGCAGCCGGACAGGGGACGAGCAGTACTTC
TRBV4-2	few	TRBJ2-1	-	CASSQALDYYNEQFF	TGTGCCAGCAGCCAAGCCCTTGACTATTACAATGAGCAGTTCTTC
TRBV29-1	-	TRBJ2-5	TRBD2	CSVDGAGVETQYF	TGCAGCGTTGACGGAGCGGGAGTCGAGACCCAGTACTTC
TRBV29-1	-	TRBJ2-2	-	CSAGGTGNTGELFF	TGCAGCGCTGGGGGGACGGGGAACACCGGGGAGCTGTTTTTT
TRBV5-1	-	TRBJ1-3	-	CASSLGGPRGNTIYF	TGCGCCAGCAGCTTGGGCGGTCCCCGCGGAAACACCATATATTTT